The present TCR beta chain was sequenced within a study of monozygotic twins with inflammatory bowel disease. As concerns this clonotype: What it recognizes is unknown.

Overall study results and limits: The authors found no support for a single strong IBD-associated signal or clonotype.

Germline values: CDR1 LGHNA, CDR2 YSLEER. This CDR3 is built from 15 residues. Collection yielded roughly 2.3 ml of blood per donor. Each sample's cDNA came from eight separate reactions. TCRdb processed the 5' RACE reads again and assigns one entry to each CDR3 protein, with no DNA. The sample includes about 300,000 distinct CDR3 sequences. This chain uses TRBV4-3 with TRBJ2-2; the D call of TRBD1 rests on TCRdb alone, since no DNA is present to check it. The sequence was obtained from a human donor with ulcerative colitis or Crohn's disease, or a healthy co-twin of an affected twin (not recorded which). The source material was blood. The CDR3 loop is CASSQGPRLTGELFF.